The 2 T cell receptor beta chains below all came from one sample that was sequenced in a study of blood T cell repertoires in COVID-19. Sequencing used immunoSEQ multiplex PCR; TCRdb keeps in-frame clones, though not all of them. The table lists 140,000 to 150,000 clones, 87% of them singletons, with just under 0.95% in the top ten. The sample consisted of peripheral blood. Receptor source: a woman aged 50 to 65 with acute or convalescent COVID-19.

This CDR3 is CASSLDRATGELFF. The CDR3 DNA follows: TGTGCCAGCAGCCTGGACAGGGCCACCGGGGAGCTGTTTTTT. The genes are TRBV11-1 and TRBJ2-2, with 8 bases that match TRBD1. The CDR3 has 14 residues. Germline CDR1 reads SGHAT; CDR2 reads FQDESV (reference sequence). Trimming removed 5 bases from V and 4 bases from J; junction bases left unmatched: 3.

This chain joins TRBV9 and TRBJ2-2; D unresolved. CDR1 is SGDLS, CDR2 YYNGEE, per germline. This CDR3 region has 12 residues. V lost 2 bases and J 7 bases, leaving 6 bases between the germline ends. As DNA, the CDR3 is TGTGCCAGCAGCGTGGTGAGCGGGGAGCTGTTTTTT. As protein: CASSVVSGELFF.